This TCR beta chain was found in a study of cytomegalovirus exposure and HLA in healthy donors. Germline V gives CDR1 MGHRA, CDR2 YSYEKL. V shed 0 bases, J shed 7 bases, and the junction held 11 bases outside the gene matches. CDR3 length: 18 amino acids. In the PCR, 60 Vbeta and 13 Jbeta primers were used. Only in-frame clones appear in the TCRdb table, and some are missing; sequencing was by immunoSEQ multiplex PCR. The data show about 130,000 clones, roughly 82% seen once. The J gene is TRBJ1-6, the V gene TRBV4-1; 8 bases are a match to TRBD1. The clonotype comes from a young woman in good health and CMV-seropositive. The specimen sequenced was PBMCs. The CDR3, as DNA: TGCGCCAGCAGCCAAGATTGGGGGGACAGGACGTGGAATTCACCCCTCCACTTT. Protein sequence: CASSQDWGDRTWNSPLHF.